Below, one T cell receptor (beta chain) is given with its context. Its specificity is unknown. The data were taken from a study of blood T cells in healthy people across ages. PBMCs numbering at least 7 million were isolated per sample. The CDR3 sequence is 14 residues long. V lost 4 bases, J lost 6 bases, and 14 bases lay in between. The V gene's germline CDR1 is SNHLY and CDR2 FYNNEI. The second PCR ran roughly 6 to 11 cycles with a sample-barcoded 5' primer and J-beta primers. TCRdb processed the 5' RACE reads anew with MiXCR; each CDR3 protein has one entry. Counted here are about 730,000 distinct CDR3 sequences, about 40% occurring once; the ten biggest clones make up 20% to 25%. Findings and caveats of the study: It was held that the diversity estimates obtained from one million T cells were underestimates. Older age went with lower TCR beta diversity per million T cells, in a roughly linear way.

The chain joins TRBV2 to TRBJ2-3; unclear D gene. Source material: blood. The TCR comes from a woman aged 55-69 years in good health. The CDR3 DNA reads as TGTGCCAGCAGTGTGGACCCTTCTCGGGATACGCAGTATTTT. Its protein product is CASSVDPSRDTQYF. The entire variable domain, with the rest obtained from reference TRBV2 and TRBJ2-3, is as follows: EPEVTQTPSHQVTQMGQEVILRCVPISNHLYFYWYRQILGQKVEFLVSFYNNEISEKSEIFDDQFSVERPDGSNFTLKIRSTKLEDSAMYFCASSVDPSRDTQYFGPGTRLTVL.